This passage covers 5 T cell receptor beta chains from one sample sequenced in a study of CD8+ T cells in alopecia areata. The treatment was: oral pan-JAK inhibitor, 5-10 mg twice daily. cDNA prepared by RNA extraction and subsequent reverse transcription served as the template for sequencing. Profiling relied on immunoSEQ multiplex PCR, and the TCRdb table lists in-frame clones only, not all of them. The sample holds around 270,000 clones, 58% seen once. The specimen was CD4+ T cells sorted from blood, collected at week 24, from a patient treated with tofacitinib. The receptors were sampled from a human donor with alopecia areata.

The rearrangement joins TRBV5-1 to TRBJ1-2, with TRBD1 matching over 9 bases. Trimming removed 5 bases from V and 4 bases from J; junction bases left unmatched: 15. In germline, CDR1 is SGHRS, CDR2 YFSETQ. The CDR3 is 17 amino acids. CDR3 in DNA: TGCGCCAGCAGGGAAACAACGGGACAGGGTGGTGTCTATGGCTACACCTTC. Its translation: CASRETTGQGGVYGYTF.

V gene TRBV6-1 combines with J gene TRBJ1-1; D gene uncertain. The CDR3 is 15 amino acids. Trimming left V 1 base short and J 0 bases short, with 9 bases between. The germline V gene encodes CDR1 MNHNS and CDR2 SASEGT. CDR3 region: CASSEGPALNTEAFF. The CDR3 nucleotides are TGTGCCAGCAGTGAAGGGCCGGCCCTGAACACTGAAGCTTTCTTT.

The chain combines TRBV5-1 with TRBJ2-1; 7 bases agree with TRBD2. This CDR3 contains 15 residues. CDR1 SGHRS and CDR2 YFSETQ come from the germline V gene. The junction had 3 bases not matched to a gene; V was cut back by 3 bases and J by 0 bases. The CDR3 protein is CASSYGGGSYNEQFF. The DNA for the CDR3 is TGCGCCAGCAGCTATGGCGGGGGCTCCTACAATGAGCAGTTCTTC. The full variable domain, completed using reference TRBV5-1 and TRBJ2-1, is KAGVTQTPRYLIKTRGQQVTLSCSPISGHRSVSWYQQTPGQGLQFLFEYFSETQRNKGNFPGRFSGRQFSNSRSEMNVSTLELGDSALYLCASSYGGGSYNEQFFGPGTRLTVL.

This clone has only a few counts. The chain links TRBV29-1 to TRBJ2-1; TRBD2 aligns across 8 bases. CDR1 is SQVTM and CDR2 is ANQGSEA in the germline V gene. The CDR3 is 15 amino acids. The CDR3 DNA reads TGCAGTGACATCATAGCGGGGATTTCCTACAATGAGCAGTTCTTC. This codes for CSDIIAGISYNEQFF.

A single count supports this clone. V is TRBV10-2 and J is TRBJ2-7, with 10 bases identical to TRBD2. The CDR3 covers 16 residues. J lost 7 bases, V lost 5 bases, and 14 bases had no gene match. The germline V gene has CDR1 WSHSY and CDR2 SAAADI. This chain's CDR3 is CASSHSRLRLAGEQYF. In nucleotides, the CDR3 is TGCGCCAGCAGTCACTCAAGGTTGCGACTAGCGGGTGAGCAGTACTTC.